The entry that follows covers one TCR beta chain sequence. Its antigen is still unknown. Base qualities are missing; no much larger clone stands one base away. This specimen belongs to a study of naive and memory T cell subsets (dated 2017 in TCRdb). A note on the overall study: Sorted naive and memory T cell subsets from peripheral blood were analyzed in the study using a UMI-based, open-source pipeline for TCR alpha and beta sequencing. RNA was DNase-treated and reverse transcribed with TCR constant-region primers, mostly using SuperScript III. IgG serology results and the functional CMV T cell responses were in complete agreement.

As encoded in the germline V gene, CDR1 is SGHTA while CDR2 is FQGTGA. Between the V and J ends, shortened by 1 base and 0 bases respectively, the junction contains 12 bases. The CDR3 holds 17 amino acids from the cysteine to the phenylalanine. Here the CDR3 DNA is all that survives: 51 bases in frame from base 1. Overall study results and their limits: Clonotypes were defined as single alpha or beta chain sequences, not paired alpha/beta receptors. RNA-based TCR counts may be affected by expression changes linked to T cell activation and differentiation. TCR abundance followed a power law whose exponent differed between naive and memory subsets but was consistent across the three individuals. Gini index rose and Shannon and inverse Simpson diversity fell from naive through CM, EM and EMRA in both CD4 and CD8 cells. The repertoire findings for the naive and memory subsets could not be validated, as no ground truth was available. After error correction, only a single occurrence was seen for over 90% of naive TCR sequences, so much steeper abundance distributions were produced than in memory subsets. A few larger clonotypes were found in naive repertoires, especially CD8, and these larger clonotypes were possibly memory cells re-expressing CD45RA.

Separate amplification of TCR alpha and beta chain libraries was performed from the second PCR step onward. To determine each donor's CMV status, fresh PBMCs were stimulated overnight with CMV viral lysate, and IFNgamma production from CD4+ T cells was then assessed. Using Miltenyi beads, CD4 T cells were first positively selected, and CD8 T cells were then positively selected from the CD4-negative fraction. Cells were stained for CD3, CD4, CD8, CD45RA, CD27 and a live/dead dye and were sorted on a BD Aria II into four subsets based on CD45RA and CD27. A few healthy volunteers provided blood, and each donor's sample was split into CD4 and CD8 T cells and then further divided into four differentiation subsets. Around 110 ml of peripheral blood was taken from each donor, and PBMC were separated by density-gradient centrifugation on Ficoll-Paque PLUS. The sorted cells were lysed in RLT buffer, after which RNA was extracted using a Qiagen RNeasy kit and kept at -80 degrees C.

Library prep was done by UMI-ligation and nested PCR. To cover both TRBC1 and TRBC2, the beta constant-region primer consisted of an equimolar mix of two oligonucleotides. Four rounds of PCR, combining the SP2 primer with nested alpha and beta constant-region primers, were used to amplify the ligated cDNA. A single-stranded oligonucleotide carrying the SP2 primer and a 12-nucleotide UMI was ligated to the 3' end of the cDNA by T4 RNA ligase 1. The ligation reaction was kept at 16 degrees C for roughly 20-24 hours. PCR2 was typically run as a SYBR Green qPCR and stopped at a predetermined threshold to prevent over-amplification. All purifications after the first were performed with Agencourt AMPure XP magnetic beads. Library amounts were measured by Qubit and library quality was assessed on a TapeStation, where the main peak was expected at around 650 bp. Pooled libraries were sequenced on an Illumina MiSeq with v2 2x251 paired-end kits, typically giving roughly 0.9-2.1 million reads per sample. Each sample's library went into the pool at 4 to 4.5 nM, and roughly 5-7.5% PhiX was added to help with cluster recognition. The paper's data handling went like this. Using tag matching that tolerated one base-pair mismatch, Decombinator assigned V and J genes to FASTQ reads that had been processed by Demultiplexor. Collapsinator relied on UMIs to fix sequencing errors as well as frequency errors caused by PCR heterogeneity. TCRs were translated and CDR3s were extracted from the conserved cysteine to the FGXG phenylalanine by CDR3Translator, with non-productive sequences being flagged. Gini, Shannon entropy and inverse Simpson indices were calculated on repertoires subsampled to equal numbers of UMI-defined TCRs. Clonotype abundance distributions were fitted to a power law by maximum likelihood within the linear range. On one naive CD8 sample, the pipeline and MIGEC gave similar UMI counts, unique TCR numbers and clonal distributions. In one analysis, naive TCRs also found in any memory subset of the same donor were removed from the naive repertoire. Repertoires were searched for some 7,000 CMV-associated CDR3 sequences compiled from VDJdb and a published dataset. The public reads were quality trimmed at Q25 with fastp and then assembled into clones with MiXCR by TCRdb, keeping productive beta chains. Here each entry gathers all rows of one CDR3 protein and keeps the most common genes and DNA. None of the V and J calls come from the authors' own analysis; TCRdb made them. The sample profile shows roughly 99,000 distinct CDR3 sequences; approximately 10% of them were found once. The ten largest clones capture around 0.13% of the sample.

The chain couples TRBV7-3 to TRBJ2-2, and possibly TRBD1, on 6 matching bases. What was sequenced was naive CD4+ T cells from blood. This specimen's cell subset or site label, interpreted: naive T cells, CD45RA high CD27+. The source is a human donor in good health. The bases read TGTGCCAGCAGCTTAAATTTTGGGGGCGCGAACACCGGGGAGCTGTTTTTT. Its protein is CASSLNFGGANTGELFF.